These 24 T cell receptor beta chains were all obtained from the same sample, sequenced in a study of blood T cell repertoires in COVID-19. Libraries were prepared by immunoSEQ multiplex PCR; TCRdb keeps only in-frame clonotypes and omits some of them. The sample holds more than 300,000 clones, approximately 84% seen once. The source material was PBMCs or T cells enriched from blood (not recorded which). The receptors were gathered from a man aged 25-45 years who had recovered from COVID-19.

The chain combines TRBV6-5 with TRBJ1-1; D remains unclear. CDR3 length: 14 residues. With 11 bases removed from V and 0 bases from J, the gap between germline ends came to 16 bases. From germline, CDR1 is MNHEY and CDR2 SVGAGI. As DNA, the CDR3 is TGTGCCGTCGAGGGCCGAACGGTGAACACTGAAGCTTTCTTT. Protein product: CAVEGRTVNTEAFF.

The J gene is TRBJ1-5, the V gene TRBV4-1; no reliable D call. Trimming took 2 bases from V and 2 from J, leaving 10 bases between them. The CDR3 runs 15 residues. Germline CDR1 reads MGHRA; CDR2 reads YSYEKL. CDR3 bases: TGCGCCAGCAGCCAACCTGGGAGTCGCAATCAGCCCCAGCATTTT. Residues: CASSQPGSRNQPQHF.

The rearrangement joins TRBV10-1 to TRBJ2-1; 10 nucleotides align to TRBD2. CDR1 is WNHNN and CDR2 is SYGVQD in the germline V gene (reference sequence). The CDR3 runs 14 residues. Trimming took 4 bases from V and 4 from J; bases not matched to a gene: 1. This chain's CDR3 is CASSGSGGYNEQFF. Here the CDR3 DNA reads TGCGCCAGCAGTGGTAGCGGGGGGTACAATGAGCAGTTCTTC.

This chain connects TRBV10-2 to TRBJ1-6; TRBD1 matches 8 bases. This CDR3 spans 16 amino acids. Looked up from germline, CDR1 is WSHSY and CDR2 is SAAADI. V shed 2 bases and J 6 bases; nucleotides not matched to a gene: 6. In DNA, the CDR3 is TGCGCCAGCAGTGAGGCGACAGGGGTCGTTAATTCACCCCTCCACTTT. It specifies CASSEATGVVNSPLHF.

This chain joins TRBV7-2 and TRBJ2-3; the match to TRBD1 covers 8 bases. Germline lookup yields CDR1 SGHTA and CDR2 FQGNSA. This CDR3 comprises 15 residues. After removal of 5 bases from V and 5 bases from J, the junction contained 9 bases not matched to a gene. CDR3 coding DNA: TGTGCCAGCAGCCCGACGCGAGACAGGGGAGATACGCAGTATTTT. Translating it yields CASSPTRDRGDTQYF.

The chain joins TRBV24-1 to TRBJ2-1; D is possibly TRBD1 (7 bases). This CDR3 is built from 17 residues. From germline, CDR1 is KGHDR and CDR2 SFDVKD. V lost 5 bases to trimming and J lost 7 bases, with 23 bases between them. CDR3 amino acids: CATSALSYGQGGNEQFF. For the CDR3, the DNA is TGTGCCACCAGTGCCCTCTCCTACGGGCAGGGGGGTAATGAGCAGTTCTTC.

In DNA form, the CDR3 reads TGTGCCACCAGTGATTTCCAGCGGGAGGCGGCCGGGGAGCTGTTTTTT. As protein: CATSDFQREAAGELFF. The rearrangement joins TRBV24-1 to TRBJ2-2, with 9 positions matching TRBD2. CDR1 and CDR2 (germline): KGHDR, SFDVKD. V lost 1 base to trimming and J lost 6 bases; unmatched junction nucleotides: 5. The CDR3 contains 16 residues.

The V and J genes are TRBV7-9 and TRBJ1-5; 8 nucleotides line up with TRBD1. V was clipped by 4 bases and J by 2 bases; unmatched bases: 7. This CDR3 is 16 amino acids long. Germline CDR1 and CDR2: SEHNR and FQNEAQ (reference sequence). Here the CDR3 DNA reads TGTGCCAGCAGCTCCAAGACAGGGGCCGGCAATCAGCCCCAGCATTTT. It is translated as CASSSKTGAGNQPQHF.

The CDR3 DNA is TGTGCCAGCAGCCCCCAGACAGGGGATGGAGGAGATACGCAGTATTTT. This encodes CASSPQTGDGGDTQYF. The J gene is TRBJ2-3, the V gene TRBV7-2; 8 nucleotides align to TRBD1. Unmatched junction bases numbered 12, after V lost 5 bases and J lost 5 bases. CDR3 length: 16 residues. Germline V gene sequence: CDR1 SGHTA, CDR2 FQGNSA.

This clone was found once. The chain links TRBV5-1 to TRBJ1-1; perhaps TRBD1 as D (6 bases). This CDR3 contains 17 residues. V was trimmed by 0 bases and J by 0 bases, leaving 15 bases between them. CDR1 is SGHRS, CDR2 YFSETQ, per germline. CDR3 sequence reads: CASSLGAAGDMNTEAFF. The CDR3 bases are TGCGCCAGCAGCTTGGGAGCGGCAGGGGATATGAACACTGAAGCTTTCTTT.

This chain joins TRBV20-1 and TRBJ2-7; 10 bases agree with TRBD1. The J segment lost 5 bases and the V segment lost 3 bases, leaving 4 bases of the junction unmatched. Germline V gives CDR1 DFQATT, CDR2 SNEGSKA (reference sequence). The CDR3 has 13 amino acids. CDR3 sequence (DNA): TGCAGTGCTAGTGGGACAGGGGCCCACGAGCAGTACTTC. It is translated as CSASGTGAHEQYF.

This chain connects TRBV3-1 (or the pseudogene TRBV3-2) to TRBJ2-1; the match to TRBD2 covers 9 bases. Per germline, CDR1 LGHDT and CDR2 YNNKEL (reference sequence). Unmatched junction bases numbered 3, after V lost 4 bases and J lost 5 bases. The CDR3 spans 14 residues. The DNA of the CDR3 is TGTGCCAGCAGCCGACCTAGCGGGAACAATGAGCAGTTCTTC. Its protein is CASSRPSGNNEQFF.

The chain links TRBV7-8 to TRBJ1-3; a weak D match, TRBD1 (6 bases). The length of the CDR3 is 15 residues. Between the trimmed V and J ends, which lost 3 bases and 4 bases, there was a span of 13 bases. Germline-derived CDR1 and CDR2 are SGHVS and FQNEAQ. CDR3 nucleotides: TGTGCCAGCAGCTTGCTGGGGGCAAGAGGAAACACCATATATTTT. It translates to CASSLLGARGNTIYF.

Only a few counts were recorded for this clone. This rearrangement joins TRBV6-1 to TRBJ2-1; 9 bases match TRBD2. The CDR3 loop spans 15 amino acids. Germline V lookup: CDR1 MNHNS, CDR2 SASEGT. V shed 1 base and J 8 bases; nucleotides not matched to a gene: 6. The CDR3 DNA reads as TGTGCCAGCAGTGAAGGGGCGGGAGGGTTCGATGAGCAGTTCTTC. Translation: CASSEGAGGFDEQFF.

This clone was seen a handful of times. The V gene is TRBV11-2, the J gene TRBJ2-3; D is possibly TRBD2 (5 bases). The germline gives CDR1 SGHAT, CDR2 FQNNGV. V was trimmed by 3 bases and J by 0 bases, leaving 7 bases between them. The CDR3 covers 14 residues. CDR3 sequence reads: CASSFGGSTDTQYF. CDR3 bases: TGTGCCAGCAGCTTTGGCGGGAGCACAGATACGCAGTATTTT.

The rearrangement uses TRBV5-1 and TRBJ2-1, with 8 bases lining up with TRBD1. Germline CDR1 reads SGHRS; CDR2 reads YFSETQ. Unmatched junction bases numbered 0, after V lost 1 base and J lost 0 bases. This CDR3 region has 15 residues. The CDR3 is CASSLQGASYNEQFF. CDR3 sequence (DNA): TGCGCCAGCAGCTTGCAGGGGGCCTCCTACAATGAGCAGTTCTTC.

The CDR3 region is CASSLVVSRSTDTQYF. As DNA, the CDR3 is TGTGCCAGCAGCTTGGTGGTTTCGCGGAGCACAGATACGCAGTATTTT. This chain connects TRBV5-5 to TRBJ2-3; the D is unclear. The CDR3 has 16 residues. Germline V CDR1 and CDR2: SGHKS, YYEKEE (reference sequence). V was cut by 0 bases and J by 0 bases, with 11 bases left in between.

The rearrangement joins TRBV7-9 to TRBJ2-5, with 8 bases aligning to TRBD2. CDR1 is SEHNR, CDR2 FQNEAQ, per germline (reference sequence). CDR3 length: 14 amino acids. J was trimmed by 5 bases and V by 1 base; bases with no gene match: 3. The CDR3 region has the DNA TGTGCCAGCAGCTTAGTGGGACTAGGGGAGACCCAGTACTTC. This codes for CASSLVGLGETQYF.

The genes are TRBV12-5 and TRBJ1-1; D remains ambiguous. This CDR3 contains 12 residues. V was pared by 2 bases and J by 2 bases, with 3 bases between. CDR1 and CDR2 from the germline V gene are LGHNT and FRNRAP. CDR3 loop: CASGLSNTEAFF. The DNA of the CDR3 is TGTGCTAGTGGTTTGTCAAACACTGAAGCTTTCTTT.

The chain recombines TRBV28 with TRBJ1-5; D unresolved. Trimming cost V 4 bases and J 5 bases, with 21 bases left between them. This CDR3 is 17 amino acids long. Germline loops: CDR1 MDHEN, CDR2 SYDVKM. The chain's CDR3 is CASSSSRRRDVDQPQHF. The CDR3 bases are TGTGCCAGCAGTTCTTCAAGGAGGAGAGATGTAGATCAGCCCCAGCATTTT.

The gene calls are TRBV19 and TRBJ1-6; 8 nucleotides line up with TRBD1. Trimming removed 3 bases from V and 8 bases from J; junction bases left unmatched: 6. This CDR3 has 15 residues. The germline V gene has CDR1 LNHDA and CDR2 SQIVND (reference sequence). The CDR3 nucleotides read TGTGCCAGTAGTATTGGAGTACAGGGGGATTCACCCCTCCACTTT. Translation: CASSIGVQGDSPLHF.

This rearrangement joins TRBV29-1 to TRBJ2-3; possible D gene TRBD2, 5 bases. The V end was cut by 1 base, the J end by 4 bases, with 12 bases between. There are 14 residues in the CDR3. Per the germline V gene, CDR1 is SQVTM and CDR2 is ANQGSEA. Written as DNA, the CDR3 is TGCAGCGTTGAAGGCGGGTGGATCGCAGATACGCAGTATTTT. This translates into CSVEGGWIADTQYF.

The genes are TRBV5-5 and TRBJ2-1; D unclear. The CDR3 totals 13 residues. Per the germline V gene, CDR1 is SGHKS and CDR2 is YYEKEE (reference sequence). The V and J ends lost 4 bases and 4 bases respectively, with 9 bases between them. The CDR3 sequence is CASSAGSYNEQFF. The CDR3 region has the DNA TGTGCCAGCAGCGCCGGGTCTTACAATGAGCAGTTCTTC.

The rearrangement links TRBV12-3 or TRBV12-4 to TRBJ2-7, with D perhaps matching TRBD2 (5 bases). The CDR3 extends over 13 amino acids. Trimming cost V 6 bases and J 0 bases, with 9 bases left between them. The CDR3 DNA is TGTGCCAGCAGCTATCGGGGCTCCTACGAGCAGTACTTC. Translation gives CASSYRGSYEQYF.